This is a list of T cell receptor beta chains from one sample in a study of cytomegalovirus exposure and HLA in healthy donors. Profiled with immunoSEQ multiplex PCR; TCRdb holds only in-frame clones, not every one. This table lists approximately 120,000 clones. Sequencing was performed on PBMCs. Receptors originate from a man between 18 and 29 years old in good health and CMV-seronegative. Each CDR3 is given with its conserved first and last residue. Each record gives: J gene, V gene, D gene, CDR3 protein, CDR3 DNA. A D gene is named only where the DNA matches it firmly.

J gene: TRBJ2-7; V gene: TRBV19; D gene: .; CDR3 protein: CASSIWGRAYYEQYF; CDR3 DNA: TGTGCCAGTAGTATCTGGGGGCGCGCTTATTACGAGCAGTACTTC
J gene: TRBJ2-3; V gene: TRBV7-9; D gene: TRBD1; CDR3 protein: CASSQETGFADTQYF; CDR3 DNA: TGTGCCAGCAGCCAAGAGACAGGGTTCGCAGATACGCAGTATTTT
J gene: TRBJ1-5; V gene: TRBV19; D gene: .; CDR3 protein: CASSSLASHQPQHF; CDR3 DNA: TGTGCCAGTAGTAGCCTTGCGAGCCACCAGCCCCAGCATTTT
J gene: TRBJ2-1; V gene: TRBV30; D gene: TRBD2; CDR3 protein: CAWSRGRAGEQFF; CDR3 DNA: TGTGCCTGGAGTCGCGGGAGGGCCGGTGAGCAGTTCTTC
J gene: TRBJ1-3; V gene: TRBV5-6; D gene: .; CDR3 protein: CASIESGGRGGSGNTIYF; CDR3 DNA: TGTGCCAGCATCGAATCGGGCGGCCGCGGAGGGTCTGGAAACACCATATATTTT
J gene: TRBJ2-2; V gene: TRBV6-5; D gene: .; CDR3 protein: CASSYPTRTGELFF; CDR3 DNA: TGTGCCAGCAGTTACCCGACTCGCACCGGGGAGCTGTTTTTT
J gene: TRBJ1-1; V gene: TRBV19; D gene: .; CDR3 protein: CASSHETGIKFEAFF; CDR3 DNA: TGTGCCAGTAGCCATGAAACCGGGATCAAATTTGAAGCTTTCTTT
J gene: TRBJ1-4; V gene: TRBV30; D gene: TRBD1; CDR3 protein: CAWSVLRTGGWSGTNEKLFF; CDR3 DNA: TGTGCCTGGAGTGTACTAAGGACAGGGGGATGGTCTGGAACTAATGAAAAACTGTTTTTT
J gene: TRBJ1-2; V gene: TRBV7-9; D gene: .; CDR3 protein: CASSLDRAEGYTF; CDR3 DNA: TGTGCCAGCAGCTTAGACAGGGCGGAAGGCTACACCTTC
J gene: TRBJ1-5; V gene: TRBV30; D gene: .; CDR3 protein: CAWSEGLRGQPQHF; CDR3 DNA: TGTGCCTGGAGTGAAGGCCTCCGGGGTCAGCCCCAGCATTTT
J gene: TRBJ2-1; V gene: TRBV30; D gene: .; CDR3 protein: CAWSAGSASYNEQFF; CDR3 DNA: TGTGCCTGGAGTGCGGGTAGCGCTTCCTACAATGAGCAGTTCTTC
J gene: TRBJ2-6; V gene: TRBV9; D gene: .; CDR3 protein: CASSVGGGSGANVLTF; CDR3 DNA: TGTGCCAGCAGCGTAGGGGGCGGATCTGGGGCCAACGTCCTGACTTTC
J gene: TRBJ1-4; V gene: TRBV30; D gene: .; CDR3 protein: CAWTGDHNEKLFF; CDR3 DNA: TGTGCCTGGACAGGGGATCATAATGAAAAACTGTTTTTT
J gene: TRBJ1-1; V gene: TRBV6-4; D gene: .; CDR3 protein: CASSGRTGEAFF; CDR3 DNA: TGTGCCAGCAGTGGAAGAACAGGGGAAGCTTTCTTT
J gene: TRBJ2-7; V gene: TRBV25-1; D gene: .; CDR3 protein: CASSESPREEQYF; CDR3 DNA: TGTGCCAGCAGTGAATCTCCCCGAGAAGAGCAGTACTTC
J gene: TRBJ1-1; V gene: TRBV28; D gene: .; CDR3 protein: CASTPGGRDTEAFF; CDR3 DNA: TGTGCCAGCACCCCTGGAGGACGGGACACTGAAGCTTTCTTT
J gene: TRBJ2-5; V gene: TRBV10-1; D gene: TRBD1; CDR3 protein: CASSEYRGQETQYF; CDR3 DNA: TGCGCCAGCAGTGAGTACAGGGGGCAAGAGACCCAGTACTTC
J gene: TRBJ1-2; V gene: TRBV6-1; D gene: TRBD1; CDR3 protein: CASSPTRDSGSLTF; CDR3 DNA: TGTGCCAGCAGTCCCACCCGGGACAGTGGATCTCTTACCTTC
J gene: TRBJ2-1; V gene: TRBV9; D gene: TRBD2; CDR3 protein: CASSSLAGGPGNEQFF; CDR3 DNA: TGTGCCAGCAGCTCCTTAGCGGGGGGGCCAGGAAATGAGCAGTTCTTC
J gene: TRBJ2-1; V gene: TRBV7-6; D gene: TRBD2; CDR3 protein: CASSLVAGVGGDEQFF; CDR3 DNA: TGTGCCAGCAGCTTAGTGGCGGGAGTCGGAGGGGATGAGCAGTTCTTC
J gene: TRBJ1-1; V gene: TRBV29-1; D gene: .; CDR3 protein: CSVSAGYWNTEAFF; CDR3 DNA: TGCAGCGTCTCGGCGGGATACTGGAACACTGAAGCTTTCTTT
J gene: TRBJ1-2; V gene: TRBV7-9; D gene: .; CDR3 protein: CASSLATLGPPDYTF; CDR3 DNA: TGTGCCAGCAGCTTAGCGACCCTGGGCCCGCCCGACTACACCTTC
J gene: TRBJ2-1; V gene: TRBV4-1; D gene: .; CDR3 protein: CASSQDLEPLSVFDEQFF; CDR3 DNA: TGCGCCAGCAGCCAAGATCTTGAACCCCTGAGCGTCTTTGATGAGCAGTTCTTC
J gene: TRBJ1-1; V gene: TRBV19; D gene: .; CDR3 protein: CASSIGGTAEAFF; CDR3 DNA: TGTGCCAGTAGTATCGGTGGTACAGCAGAAGCTTTCTTT
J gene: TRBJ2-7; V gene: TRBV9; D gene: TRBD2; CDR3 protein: CASSVETGGAYEQYF; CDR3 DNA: TGTGCCAGCAGCGTAGAGACCGGGGGGGCCTACGAGCAGTACTTC
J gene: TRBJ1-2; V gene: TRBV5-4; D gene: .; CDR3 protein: CASSLAGNYGYTF; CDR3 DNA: TGTGCCAGCAGCTTGGCGGGAAACTATGGCTACACCTTC
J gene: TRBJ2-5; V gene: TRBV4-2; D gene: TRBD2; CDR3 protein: CASSQARGGLAGGQETQYF; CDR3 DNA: TGTGCCAGCAGCCAAGCGAGAGGGGGACTAGCGGGAGGGCAAGAGACCCAGTACTTC
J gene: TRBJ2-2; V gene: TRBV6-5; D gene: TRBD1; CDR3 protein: CASSSTGTTGELFF; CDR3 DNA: TGTGCCAGCAGTTCGACAGGGACCACCGGGGAGCTGTTTTTT
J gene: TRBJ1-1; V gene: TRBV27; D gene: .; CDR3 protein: CASSFSRANTEAFF; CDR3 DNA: TGTGCCAGCAGTTTTAGCAGGGCGAACACTGAAGCTTTCTTT
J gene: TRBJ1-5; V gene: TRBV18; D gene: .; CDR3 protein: CASSPDRTYQPQHF; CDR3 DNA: TGTGCCAGCTCACCAGACAGAACTTATCAGCCCCAGCATTTT
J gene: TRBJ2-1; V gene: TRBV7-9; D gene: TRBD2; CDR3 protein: CAGGTNYNEQFF; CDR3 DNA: TGTGCCGGCGGGACTAACTACAATGAGCAGTTCTTC
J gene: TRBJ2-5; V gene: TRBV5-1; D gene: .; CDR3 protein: CASSGRPRQETQYF; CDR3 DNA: TGCGCCAGCAGCGGGCGACCGCGACAAGAGACCCAGTACTTC
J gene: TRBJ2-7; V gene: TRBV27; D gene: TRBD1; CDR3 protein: CASSSVGTGNYEQYF; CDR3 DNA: TGTGCCAGCAGTTCGGTTGGGACAGGCAACTACGAGCAGTACTTC
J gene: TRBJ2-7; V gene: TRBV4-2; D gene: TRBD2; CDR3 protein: CASSQGLAGAYEQYF; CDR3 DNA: TGTGCCAGCAGCCAAGGACTAGCGGGAGCCTACGAGCAGTACTTC
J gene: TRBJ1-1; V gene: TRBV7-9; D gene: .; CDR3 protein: CASTPEGVAADRLRTEAFF; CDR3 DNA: TGTGCCAGCACCCCGGAAGGGGTGGCAGCCGATCGATTGAGGACTGAAGCTTTCTTT
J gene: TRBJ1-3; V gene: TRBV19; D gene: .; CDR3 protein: CASSEGRSSGNTIYF; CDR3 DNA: TGTGCCAGTAGTGAGGGAAGGAGCTCTGGAAACACCATATATTTT
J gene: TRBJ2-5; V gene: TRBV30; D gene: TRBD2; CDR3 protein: CAWSPGWAQRGETQYF; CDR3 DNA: TGTGCCTGGAGTCCTGGATGGGCCCAGCGGGGGGAGACCCAGTACTTC
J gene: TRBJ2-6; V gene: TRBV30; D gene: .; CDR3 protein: CAWIQKGTPGGSGANVLTF; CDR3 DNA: TGTGCCTGGATTCAAAAGGGGACACCGGGTGGCTCTGGGGCCAACGTCCTGACTTTC
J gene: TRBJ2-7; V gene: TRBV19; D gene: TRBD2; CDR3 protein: CASSPLAGDFAYEQYF; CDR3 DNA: TGTGCCAGTAGTCCTCTAGCGGGAGATTTCGCCTACGAGCAGTACTTC
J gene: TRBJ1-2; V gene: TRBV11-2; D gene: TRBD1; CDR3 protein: CASSLGKNRDRGRYTF; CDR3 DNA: TGTGCCAGCAGCTTAGGAAAAAATCGGGACAGGGGCCGCTACACCTTC
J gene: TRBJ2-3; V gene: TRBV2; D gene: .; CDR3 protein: CASSYLGPGTDTQYF; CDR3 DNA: TGTGCCAGCAGTTACCTAGGTCCTGGCACAGATACGCAGTATTTT
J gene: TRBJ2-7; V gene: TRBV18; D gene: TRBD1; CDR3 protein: CASSPKPDRSVEQYF; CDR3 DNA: TGTGCCAGCTCACCAAAGCCGGACAGGTCAGTCGAGCAGTACTTC
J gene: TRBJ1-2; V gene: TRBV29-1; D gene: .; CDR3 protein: CSVDVAGPSTNYGYTF; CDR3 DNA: TGCAGCGTTGATGTGGCAGGGCCCTCCACTAACTATGGCTACACCTTC
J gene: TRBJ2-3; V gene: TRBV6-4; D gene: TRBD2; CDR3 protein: CASSDSTSGGDTQYF; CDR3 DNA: TGTGCCAGCAGTGACTCGACTAGCGGGGGGGATACGCAGTATTTT
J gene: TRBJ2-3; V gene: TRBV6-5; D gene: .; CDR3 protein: CASSSGMTAQYF; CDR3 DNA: TGTGCCAGCAGTTCTGGTATGACAGCGCAGTATTTT
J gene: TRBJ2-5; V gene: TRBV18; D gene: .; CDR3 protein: CASSSQGGDQETQYF; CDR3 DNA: TGTGCCAGCTCATCACAGGGCGGGGATCAAGAGACCCAGTACTTC
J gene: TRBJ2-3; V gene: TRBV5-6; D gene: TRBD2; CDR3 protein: CASSPAGGSVWTQYF; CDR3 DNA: TGTGCCAGCAGCCCGGCCGGGGGGTCGGTGTGGACGCAGTATTTT
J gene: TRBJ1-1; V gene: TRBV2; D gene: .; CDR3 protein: CASSDPGNTEAFF; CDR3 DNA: TGTGCCAGCAGTGACCCAGGGAACACTGAAGCTTTCTTT
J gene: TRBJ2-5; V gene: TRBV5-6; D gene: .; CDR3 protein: CASSPGTSLKETQYF; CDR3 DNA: TGTGCCAGCAGCCCGGGGACATCCCTAAAAGAGACCCAGTACTTC
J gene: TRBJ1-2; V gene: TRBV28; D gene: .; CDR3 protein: CASSLEGWGYTF; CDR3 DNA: TGTGCCAGCAGTTTGGAGGGTTGGGGCTACACCTTC
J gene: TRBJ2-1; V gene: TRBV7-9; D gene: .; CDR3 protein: CASSTGTFNEQFF; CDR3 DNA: TGTGCCAGCAGCACCGGGACTTTCAATGAGCAGTTCTTC
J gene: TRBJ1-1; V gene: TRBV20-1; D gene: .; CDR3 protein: CSARSGIEAFF; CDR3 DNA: TGCAGTGCTAGATCGGGGATCGAAGCTTTCTTT
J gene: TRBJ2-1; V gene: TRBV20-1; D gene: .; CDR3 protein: CSASYNEQFF; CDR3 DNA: TGCAGTGCCAGTTACAATGAGCAGTTCTTC
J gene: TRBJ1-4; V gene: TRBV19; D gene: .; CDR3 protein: CASSIGAGGRKLFF; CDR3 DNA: TGTGCCAGTAGTATAGGAGCCGGGGGTAGGAAACTGTTTTTT
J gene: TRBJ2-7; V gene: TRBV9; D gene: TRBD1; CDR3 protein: CASSVGRTGDYEQYF; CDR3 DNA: TGTGCCAGCAGCGTCGGGAGGACAGGGGACTACGAGCAGTACTTC
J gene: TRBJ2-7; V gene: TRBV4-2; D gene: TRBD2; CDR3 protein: CASSQELAGSYEQYF; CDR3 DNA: TGTGCCAGCAGCCAAGAACTAGCGGGCTCCTACGAGCAGTACTTC
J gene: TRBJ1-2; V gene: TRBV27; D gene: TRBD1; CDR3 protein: CASSIYRGGYGYTF; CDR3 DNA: TGTGCCAGCAGTATCTACAGGGGTGGCTATGGCTACACCTTC
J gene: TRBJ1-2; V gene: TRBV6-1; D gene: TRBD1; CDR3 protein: CASSHRDSYGYTF; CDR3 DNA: TGTGCCAGCAGCCATCGGGACAGCTATGGCTACACCTTC
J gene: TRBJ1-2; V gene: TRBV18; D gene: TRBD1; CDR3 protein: CASSPLYIGQDSGYTF; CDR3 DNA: TGTGCCAGCTCCCCACTTTATATCGGACAGGACTCTGGCTACACCTTC